The 18 T cell receptor beta chains below all came from one sample that was sequenced in a study of cytomegalovirus exposure and HLA in healthy donors. The PCR made use of 60 Vbeta and 13 Jbeta primers. Produced via immunoSEQ multiplex PCR; TCRdb's table is partial and in-frame only. The sample holds 90,000 to 110,000 clones, 60% to 80% seen once. The specimen sequenced was PBMCs. The origin of the receptors is a man aged 25 to 40 in good health and CMV-seronegative.

This clone has just a few counts. The V gene is TRBV9, the J gene TRBJ2-1, with D perhaps matching TRBD2 (5 bases). CDR1 SGDLS and CDR2 YYNGEE come from the germline V gene. V dropped 0 bases and J dropped 6 bases, with 7 bases sitting between them. This CDR3 comprises 13 residues. The CDR3 spells CASSVGLFNEQFF. Here the CDR3 DNA reads TGTGCCAGCAGCGTAGGACTATTCAATGAGCAGTTCTTC.

This chain links TRBV28 with TRBJ2-3; D is perhaps TRBD2 (6 bases). Trimming removed 4 bases at V and 3 bases at J, with 11 bases between. The CDR3 runs to 14 residues. Germline CDR1 is MDHEN and CDR2 is SYDVKM. CDR3 sequence (DNA): TGTGCCAGCAGTTCCCTTAGCGGTACAGATACGCAGTATTTT. It codes for CASSSLSGTDTQYF.

In this sample, this clone turned up a few times. The rearrangement joins TRBV5-4 to TRBJ2-7, with TRBD1 as a possible D gene (7 bases). Looked up from germline, CDR1 is SGHNT and CDR2 is YYREEE (reference sequence). V lost 5 bases and J 0 bases, leaving 15 bases between the germline ends. The CDR3 is 15 amino acids. CDR3 DNA: TGTGCCAGCAGTCCTAGACAGGGAGGCTCCTACGAGCAGTACTTC. Encoded protein: CASSPRQGGSYEQYF.

Here the CDR3 DNA reads TGCAGCGTTGTTCGGGACAGGGGTCACAATGAGCAGTTCTTC. Its translation: CSVVRDRGHNEQFF. This chain connects TRBV29-1 to TRBJ2-1; the match to TRBD1 covers 10 bases. Germline CDR1 and CDR2: SQVTM and ANQGSEA. The CDR3 totals 14 residues. The J segment lost 5 bases and the V segment lost 4 bases, leaving 5 bases of the junction unmatched.

The chain combines TRBV18 with TRBJ1-1; possibly TRBD1 for D (6 bases). The CDR3 extends over 15 amino acids. Looked up from germline, CDR1 is KGHSH and CDR2 is LQKENI. The germline V and J ends were trimmed by 3 bases and 6 bases, with 17 bases remaining between them. CDR3 residues: CASSPRRGGNAEAFF. The CDR3 DNA follows: TGTGCCAGCTCACCCCGGAGGGGGGGAAACGCTGAAGCTTTCTTT.

V gene TRBV4-1 combines with J gene TRBJ1-6, with a tentative D call TRBD1 (6 bases). The CDR3 is made up of 14 amino acids. Germline V gene lookup returns CDR1 MGHRA and CDR2 YSYEKL. V gave up 1 base and J gave up 7 bases, with 8 bases separating them. CDR3 protein: CASSQADRNSPLHF. The CDR3 DNA follows: TGCGCCAGCAGCCAAGCCGACAGGAATTCACCCCTCCACTTT.

This sequence joins TRBV4-3 and TRBJ2-1; no firm D call. Germline CDR1 reads LGHNA; CDR2 reads YSLEER. This CDR3 comprises 12 residues. Trimming left V 0 bases short and J 8 bases short, with 5 bases between. CDR3 sequence reads: CASSQDNDEQFF. DNA for the CDR3: TGCGCCAGCAGCCAAGATAATGATGAGCAGTTCTTC.

This clone was observed a few times. V usage is TRBV2 and J usage is TRBJ1-1; D call uncertain. The CDR3 contains 13 residues. Germline V gene sequence: CDR1 SNHLY, CDR2 FYNNEI. With 3 bases removed from V and 3 bases from J, the gap between germline ends came to 8 bases. The CDR3 coding sequence is TGTGCCAGCAGTGAGGGCAGATACACTGAAGCTTTCTTT. Amino acids: CASSEGRYTEAFF.

The chain's CDR3 is CASSSSGSSYEQYF. DNA for the CDR3: TGCGCCAGCAGCTCTAGCGGGAGCTCCTACGAGCAGTACTTC. This chain uses TRBV5-1 with TRBJ2-7; 10 bases match TRBD2. Germline loops: CDR1 SGHRS, CDR2 YFSETQ. CDR3 length equals 14 residues. V lost 3 bases and J lost 0; bases outside the gene matches: 0.

This clone was recorded once. The chain joins TRBV15 to TRBJ2-5; 10 bases align to TRBD2. CDR3 length equals 16 residues. With 0 bases clipped from V and 3 bases from J, the junction kept 4 bases outside the gene matches. The germline V gene has CDR1 LNHNV and CDR2 YYDKDF (reference sequence). DNA of the CDR3: TGTGCCACCAGCAGAGATCGCCTAGCGGGAGAAGAGACCCAGTACTTC. Residues: CATSRDRLAGEETQYF.

This clone has a single count. The chain recombines TRBV7-8 with TRBJ2-1, with D possibly matching TRBD1 (6 bases). Germline V gives CDR1 SGHVS, CDR2 FQNEAQ. The CDR3 runs 18 residues. The V gene lost 5 bases and the J gene lost 0 bases, with 20 bases spanning the gap. The CDR3, as DNA: TGTGCCAGCAGCCTTAATCAGGGGCTCCGCAGCTCCTACAATGAGCAGTTCTTC. Its protein product is CASSLNQGLRSSYNEQFF.

The J gene is TRBJ2-5, the V gene TRBV11-2; 8 bases match TRBD2. V trimming: 2 bases; J trimming: 5 bases; junction bases outside the gene matches: 13. Germline lookup yields CDR1 SGHAT and CDR2 FQNNGV. This CDR3 is built from 17 residues. The CDR3 loop reads CASSLRRGSGTGETQYF. The DNA of the CDR3 is TGTGCCAGCAGCTTACGTAGGGGTAGCGGGACCGGCGAGACCCAGTACTTC.

This chain links TRBV27 with TRBJ2-3; TRBD2 matches at 7 bases. The germline CDR1 and CDR2 sequences are MNHEY and SMNVEV (reference sequence). This CDR3 is built from 15 residues. With V trimmed by 2 bases and J by 5 bases, 7 bases remained unmatched. The CDR3 reads CASSLRPSGIDTQYF. The CDR3 DNA reads as TGTGCCAGCAGTTTACGACCAAGCGGGATAGATACGCAGTATTTT.

The chain has TRBV4-2 and TRBJ1-1; TRBD1 is a possible D gene (6 bases). V dropped 0 bases and J dropped 4 bases, with 12 bases sitting between them. The germline V gene encodes CDR1 LGHNA and CDR2 YNFKEQ. This CDR3 is built from 15 residues. The CDR3 nucleotides are TGTGCCAGCAGCCAAGACGGTGGCAGGGGCACTGAAGCTTTCTTT. The encoded protein is CASSQDGGRGTEAFF.

The J gene is TRBJ2-3, the V gene TRBV7-2; TRBD2 might be the D (6 bases). From germline, CDR1 is SGHTA and CDR2 FQGNSA. CDR3 size: 16 residues. V dropped 3 bases and J dropped 2 bases, with 15 bases sitting between them. The DNA of the CDR3 is TGTGCCAGCAGCTTCACTAGCCCGACGGCCACAGATACGCAGTATTTT. Translation gives CASSFTSPTATDTQYF.

The J gene is TRBJ1-4, the V gene TRBV9; 8 positions match TRBD1. The V gene end was trimmed by 4 bases and the J gene end by 6 bases; junction bases not matched to a gene: 8. The length of the CDR3 is 15 residues. Germline assignment: CDR1 SGDLS and CDR2 YYNGEE. For the CDR3, the DNA is TGTGCCAGCAGCTTCTCCCAGGGGGCCGATGAAAAACTGTTTTTT. It is translated as CASSFSQGADEKLFF.

The chain carries TRBV28 and TRBJ2-5; a weak D match, TRBD1 (5 bases). The J call could be wrong; TRBJ2-7 is a better fit for the DNA end. The germline V gene encodes CDR1 MDHEN and CDR2 SYDVKM. The CDR3 has 14 residues. CDR3 region: CASSLAQGSYEQYF. As DNA, the CDR3 is TGTGCCAGCAGTTTAGCGCAGGGCTCCTACGAGCAGTACTTC.

V gene TRBV7-2 combines with J gene TRBJ2-3; D possibly corresponds to TRBD2 (5 bases). V lost 3 bases and J lost 3, with 10 bases in between. Germline V gene data show CDR1 as SGHTA and CDR2 as FQGNSA. The CDR3 is 14 residues long. In DNA, the CDR3 is TGTGCCAGCAGCTTGGACGGCGGGACAGATACGCAGTATTTT. As protein: CASSLDGGTDTQYF.